Given below is one T cell receptor (beta chain) in context. No antigen is known for it. The data belong to a study of Ad26.COV2.S vaccination and SARS-CoV-2 variants. Study-level results: Spike-specific responses of CD8+ and CD4+ T cells were reported to display substantial breadth after vaccination.

Repertoires were generated with immunoSEQ multiplex PCR, while TCRdb's copy carries only in-frame clones and drops some. The table records about 370,000 clones, 75% to 90% of them present only once. V lost 10 bases to trimming and J lost 0 bases; unmatched junction nucleotides: 5. In germline, CDR1 is LNHDA, CDR2 SQIVND (reference sequence). This CDR3 comprises 15 residues. Treatment of the sample: about 20 received Ad26.COV2.S at low or high dose, single or two shots; five or six received placebo; per-sample allocation not given. Samples came from day 63 after the first vaccine or placebo injection.

The rearrangement uses TRBV19 and TRBJ2-7; 14 bases line up with TRBD2. Sample: peripheral blood, taken in a trial of Ad26.COV2.S vaccine versus placebo. The sequence was collected from a person between 18 and 65 years old who received the Ad26.COV2.S COVID-19 vaccine or a placebo. In DNA form, the CDR3 reads TGTGCCACCAAGGGACTAGCGGGGGACTCCTACGAGCAGTACTTC. Protein product: CATKGLAGDSYEQYF.